The clone carrying this T cell receptor beta chain appeared many times. This entry is derived from a study of blood T cells in healthy people across ages. Sample-barcoded 5' priming and a J-beta primer mix drove a second PCR of about 6 to 12 cycles. TCRdb itself ran the 5' RACE reads through MiXCR, one entry per CDR3 protein. The data contain around 670,000 distinct CDR3 sequences, about 30% of them singletons. Material for sequencing was blood. The receptor's source is an elderly woman in good health.

The CDR3 region has the DNA TGTGCCAGCAGCGCGGAGAGAGGGGATCTCTACGAGCAGTACTTC. Amino acids: CASSAERGDLYEQYF. V is TRBV7-3 and J is TRBJ2-7; either TRBD1 or TRBD2 may fit D (5 bases each). Germline lookup yields CDR1 SGHTA and CDR2 FQGTGA. Trimming cost V 5 bases and J 3 bases, with 17 bases left between them. This CDR3 has 15 amino acids. Using reference TRBV7-3 and TRBJ2-7 for the parts outside the CDR3, the full variable domain is GAGVSQTPSNKVTEKGKYVELRCDPISGHTALYWYRQSLGQGPEFLIYFQGTGAADDSGLPNDRFFAVRPEGSVSTLKIQRTERGDSAVYLCASSAERGDLYEQYFGPGTRLTVT.